This TCR beta chain was identified during a study of Graves' ophthalmopathy and Graves' hyperthyroidism. Findings of the study overall: Most clonotypes expanded in thyroid above 0.001 frequency were present in blood too.

For this clonotype: No antigen is known for it.

RNA served as the template for amplifying TCR beta CDR3 regions. Scientists carried out first-round RT-PCR using HTBI primers and then a second-round multiplex PCR. In TCRdb, the multiplex PCR reads were re-called with MiXCR into one record per CDR3 protein. The sample records nearly 400,000 distinct CDR3 sequences, about a sixth being singletons. This CDR3 comprises 14 residues. The germline V gene has CDR1 MNHNS and CDR2 SASEGT. V was shortened by 4 bases and J by 3 bases, with 12 bases between the two germline ends. This chain joins TRBV6-1 and TRBJ1-2, with D unclear. Input material: peripheral blood. The sequence derives from a woman younger than 35 with Graves' ophthalmopathy. CDR3 amino acids: CASSGEVAHYGYTF. CDR3 in DNA: TGTGCCAGCAGTGGAGAGGTTGCGCACTATGGCTACACCTTC.